This TCR beta chain was found in a study of CD8+CD57+ T cells in acquired aplastic anemia. V lost 5 bases to trimming and J lost 1 base, with 15 bases between them. Germline V lookup: CDR1 SGHNT, CDR2 YYREEE (reference sequence). This CDR3 region has 15 residues. The sample holds one count of this clonotype. An expansion of CD8+CD57+ cells by flow cytometry had been shown in patients chosen for sequencing. Every one of the patients had aplastic anemia (severe, acquired). CDR3 and TCR beta VDJ profiling relied on a genomic DNA template. TCRdb processed the reads anew with MiXCR; each CDR3 protein has one entry. Among roughly 200,000 distinct CDR3 sequences, around three fifths were seen once, and the ten largest hold about 60%.

The sequence derives from a human donor with aplastic anemia. The chain employs TRBV5-4 and TRBJ1-1; the D gene is possibly TRBD1 (6 bases). The sample taken for sequencing was sorted CD4+, CD8+, or CD8+CD57+ T cells (not recorded which) from PBMCs. The CDR3 bases are TGTGCCAGCAGAATAGAAGTGACAGGGAACACTGAAGCTTTCTTT. Amino acid sequence: CASRIEVTGNTEAFF.